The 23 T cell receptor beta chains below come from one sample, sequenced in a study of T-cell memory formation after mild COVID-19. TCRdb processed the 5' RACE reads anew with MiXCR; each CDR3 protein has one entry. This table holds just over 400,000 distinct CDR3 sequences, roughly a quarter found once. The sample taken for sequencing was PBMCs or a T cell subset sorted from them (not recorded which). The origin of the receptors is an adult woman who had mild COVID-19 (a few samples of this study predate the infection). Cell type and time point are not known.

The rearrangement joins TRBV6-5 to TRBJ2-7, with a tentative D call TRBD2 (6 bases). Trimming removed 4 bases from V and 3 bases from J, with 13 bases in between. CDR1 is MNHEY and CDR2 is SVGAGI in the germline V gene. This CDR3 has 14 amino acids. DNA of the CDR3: TGTGCCAGCAGTTGGAGGGCTTATGGCTACGAGCAGTACTTC. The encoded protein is CASSWRAYGYEQYF.

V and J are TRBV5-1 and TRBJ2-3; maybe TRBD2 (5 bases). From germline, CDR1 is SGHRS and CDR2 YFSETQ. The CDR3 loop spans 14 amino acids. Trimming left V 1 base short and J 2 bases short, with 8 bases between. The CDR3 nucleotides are TGCGCCAGCAGCTTGTTGAGGGCCACAGATACGCAGTATTTT. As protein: CASSLLRATDTQYF. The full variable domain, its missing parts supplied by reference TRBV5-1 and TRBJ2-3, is KAGVTQTPRYLIKTRGQQVTLSCSPISGHRSVSWYQQTPGQGLQFLFEYFSETQRNKGNFPGRFSGRQFSNSRSEMNVSTLELGDSALYLCASSLLRATDTQYFGPGTRLTVL.

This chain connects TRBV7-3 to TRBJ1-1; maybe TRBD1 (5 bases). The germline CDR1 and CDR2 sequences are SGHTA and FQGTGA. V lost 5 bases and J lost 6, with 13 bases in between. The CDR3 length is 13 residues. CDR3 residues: CASSLTVSAEAFF. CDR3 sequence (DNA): TGTGCCAGCAGCCTGACAGTGTCCGCTGAAGCTTTCTTT.

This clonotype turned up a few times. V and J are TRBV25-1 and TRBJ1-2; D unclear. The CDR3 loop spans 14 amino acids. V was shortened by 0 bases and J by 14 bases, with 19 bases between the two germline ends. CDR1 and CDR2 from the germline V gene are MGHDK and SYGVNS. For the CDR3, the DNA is TGTGCCAGCAGTGAATATGAGGGTCCCTTTCTACGAACCTTC. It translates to CASSEYEGPFLRTF.

CDR3 loop: CASSLGISGANVLTF. In DNA form, the CDR3 reads TGTGCCAGCAGCCTCGGAATCTCTGGGGCCAACGTCCTGACTTTC. The rearrangement uses TRBV3-1 and TRBJ2-6; unclear D gene. The CDR3 has 15 residues. Germline lookup yields CDR1 LGHDT and CDR2 YNNKEL (reference sequence). V lost 4 bases and J 0 bases, leaving 7 bases between the germline ends.

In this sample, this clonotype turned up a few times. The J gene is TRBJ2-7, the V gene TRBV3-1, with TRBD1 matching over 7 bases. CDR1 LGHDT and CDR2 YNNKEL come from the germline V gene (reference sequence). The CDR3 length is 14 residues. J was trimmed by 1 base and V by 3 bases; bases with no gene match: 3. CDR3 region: CASSHGTASYEQYF. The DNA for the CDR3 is TGTGCCAGCAGCCACGGGACAGCGTCCTACGAGCAGTACTTC.

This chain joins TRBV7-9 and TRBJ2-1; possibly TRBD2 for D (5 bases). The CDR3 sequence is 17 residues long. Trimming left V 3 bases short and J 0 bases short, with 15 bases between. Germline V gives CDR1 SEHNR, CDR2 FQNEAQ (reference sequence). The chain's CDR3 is CASSLPPAVSSYNEQFF. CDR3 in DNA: TGTGCCAGCAGCTTGCCCCCAGCGGTAAGCTCCTACAATGAGCAGTTCTTC.

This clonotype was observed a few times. The CDR3 region is CASSQDQLGPNTEAFF. The CDR3 coding sequence is TGCGCCAGCAGCCAAGATCAACTAGGACCGAACACTGAAGCTTTCTTT. The chain links TRBV4-3 to TRBJ1-1; no clear D. Germline lookup yields CDR1 LGHNA and CDR2 YSLEER. The length of the CDR3 is 16 residues. The V gene lost 0 bases and the J gene lost 1 base, with 12 bases spanning the gap.

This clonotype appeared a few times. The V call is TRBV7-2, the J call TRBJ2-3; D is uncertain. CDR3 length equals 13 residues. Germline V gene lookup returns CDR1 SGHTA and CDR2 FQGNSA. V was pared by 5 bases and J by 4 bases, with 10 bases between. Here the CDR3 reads CASSPRKADTQYF. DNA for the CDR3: TGTGCCAGCAGCCCCCGCAAGGCAGATACGCAGTATTTT. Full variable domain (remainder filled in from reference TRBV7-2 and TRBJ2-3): GAGVSQSPSNKVTEKGKDVELRCDPISGHTALYWYRQSLGQGLEFLIYFQGNSAPDKSGLPSDRFSAERTGGSVSTLTIQRTQQEDSAVYLCASSPRKADTQYFGPGTRLTVL.

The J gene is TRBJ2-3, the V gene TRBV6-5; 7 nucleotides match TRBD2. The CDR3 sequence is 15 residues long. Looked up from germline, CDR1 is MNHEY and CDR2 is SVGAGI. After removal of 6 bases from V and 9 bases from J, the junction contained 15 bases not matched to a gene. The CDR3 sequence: CASRRTRGSSGTQYF. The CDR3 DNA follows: TGTGCCAGCAGGCGGACTAGAGGTTCATCGGGGACGCAGTATTTT.

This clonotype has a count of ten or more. CDR3 residues: CASSQALALNTGELFF. The CDR3 DNA reads as TGCGCCAGCAGCCAAGCCCTAGCCCTGAACACCGGGGAGCTGTTTTTT. The chain employs TRBV5-1 and TRBJ2-2; tentative D call: TRBD2 (5 bases). From germline, CDR1 is SGHRS and CDR2 YFSETQ. The CDR3 has 16 residues. Trimming removed 4 bases at V and 1 base at J, with 14 bases between.

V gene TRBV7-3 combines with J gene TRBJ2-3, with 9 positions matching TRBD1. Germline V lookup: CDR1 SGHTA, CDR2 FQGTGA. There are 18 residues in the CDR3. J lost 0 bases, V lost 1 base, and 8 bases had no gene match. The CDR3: CASSLISSGTGSTDTQYF. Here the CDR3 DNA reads TGTGCCAGCAGCTTAATTTCCTCCGGGACAGGGAGCACAGATACGCAGTATTTT.

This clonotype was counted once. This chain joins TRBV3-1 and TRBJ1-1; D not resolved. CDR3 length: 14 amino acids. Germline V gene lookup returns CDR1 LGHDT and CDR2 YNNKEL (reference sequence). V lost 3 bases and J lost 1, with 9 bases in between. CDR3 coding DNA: TGTGCCAGCAGCCAGCGTGATTGGAACACTGAAGCTTTCTTT. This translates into CASSQRDWNTEAFF.

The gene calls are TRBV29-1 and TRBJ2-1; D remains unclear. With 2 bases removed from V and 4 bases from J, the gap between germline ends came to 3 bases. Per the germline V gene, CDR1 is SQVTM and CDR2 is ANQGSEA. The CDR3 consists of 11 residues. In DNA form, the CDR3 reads TGCAGCGTTGAAAAGTACAATGAGCAGTTCTTC. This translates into CSVEKYNEQFF.

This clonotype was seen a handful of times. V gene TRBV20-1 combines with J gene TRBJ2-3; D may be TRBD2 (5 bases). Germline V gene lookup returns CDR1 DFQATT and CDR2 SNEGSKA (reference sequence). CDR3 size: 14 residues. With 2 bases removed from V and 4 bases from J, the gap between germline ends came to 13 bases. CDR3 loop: CSARRGAFSDTQYF. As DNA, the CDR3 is TGCAGTGCTAGACGGGGAGCCTTTTCAGATACGCAGTATTTT.

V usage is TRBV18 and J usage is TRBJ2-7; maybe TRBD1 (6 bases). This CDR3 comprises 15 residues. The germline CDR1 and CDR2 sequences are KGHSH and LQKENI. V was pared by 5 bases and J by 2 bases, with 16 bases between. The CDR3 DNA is TGTGCCAGCTCATCACAGGGCAGGGGTACCTACGAGCAGTACTTC. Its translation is CASSSQGRGTYEQYF. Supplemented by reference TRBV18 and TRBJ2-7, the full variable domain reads NAGVMQNPRHLVRRRGQEARLRCSPMKGHSHVYWYRQLPEEGLKFMVYLQKENIIDESGMPKERFSAEFPKEGPSILRIQQVVRGDSAAYFCASSSQGRGTYEQYFGPGTRLTVT.

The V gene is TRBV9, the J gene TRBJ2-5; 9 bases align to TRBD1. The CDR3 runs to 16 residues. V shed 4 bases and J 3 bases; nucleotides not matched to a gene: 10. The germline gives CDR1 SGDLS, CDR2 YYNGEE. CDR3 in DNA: TGTGCCAGCAGCTTGCACCGGGACAGGGCTGAAGAGACCCAGTACTTC. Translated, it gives CASSLHRDRAEETQYF.

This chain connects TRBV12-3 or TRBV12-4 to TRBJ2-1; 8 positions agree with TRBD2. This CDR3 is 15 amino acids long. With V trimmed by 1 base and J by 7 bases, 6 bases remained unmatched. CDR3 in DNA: TGTGCCAGCAGTTTAGACAGACGGGAGGGGAATGAGCAGTTCTTC. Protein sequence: CASSLDRREGNEQFF.

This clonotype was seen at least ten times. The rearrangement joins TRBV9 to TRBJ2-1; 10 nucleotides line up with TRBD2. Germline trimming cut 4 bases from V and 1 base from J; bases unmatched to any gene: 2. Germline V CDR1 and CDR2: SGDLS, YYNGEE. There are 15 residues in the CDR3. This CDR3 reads CASSQTSGSYNEQFF. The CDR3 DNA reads TGTGCCAGCAGCCAGACTAGCGGGTCCTACAATGAGCAGTTCTTC.

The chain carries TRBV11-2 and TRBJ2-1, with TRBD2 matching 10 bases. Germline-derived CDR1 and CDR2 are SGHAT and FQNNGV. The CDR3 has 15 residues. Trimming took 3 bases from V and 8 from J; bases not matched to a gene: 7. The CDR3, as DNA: TGTGCCAGCAGCTTCGAGCGGGAGGGCTCTTATGAGCAGTTCTTC. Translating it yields CASSFEREGSYEQFF.

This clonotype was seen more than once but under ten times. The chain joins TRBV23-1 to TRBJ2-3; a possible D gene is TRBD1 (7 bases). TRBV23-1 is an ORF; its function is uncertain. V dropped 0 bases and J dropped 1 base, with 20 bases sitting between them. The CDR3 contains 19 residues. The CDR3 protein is CASSQSLHVQGGRTDTQYF. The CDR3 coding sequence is TGCGCCAGCAGTCAATCTTTACACGTGCAGGGGGGACGCACAGATACGCAGTATTTT.

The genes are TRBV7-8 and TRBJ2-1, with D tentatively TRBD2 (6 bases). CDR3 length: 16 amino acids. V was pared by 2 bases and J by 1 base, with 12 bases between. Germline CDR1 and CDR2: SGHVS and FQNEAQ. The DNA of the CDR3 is TGTGCCAGCAGCTTAAGGGCGGGGCGGTCCTACAATGAGCAGTTCTTC. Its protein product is CASSLRAGRSYNEQFF.

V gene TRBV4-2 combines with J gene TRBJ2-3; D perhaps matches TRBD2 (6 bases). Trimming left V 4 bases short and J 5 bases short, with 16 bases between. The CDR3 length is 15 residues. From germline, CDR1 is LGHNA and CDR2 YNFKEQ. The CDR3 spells CASSRDIRAGDTQYF. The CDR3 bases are TGTGCCAGCAGCCGAGACATCCGAGCGGGAGATACGCAGTATTTT.